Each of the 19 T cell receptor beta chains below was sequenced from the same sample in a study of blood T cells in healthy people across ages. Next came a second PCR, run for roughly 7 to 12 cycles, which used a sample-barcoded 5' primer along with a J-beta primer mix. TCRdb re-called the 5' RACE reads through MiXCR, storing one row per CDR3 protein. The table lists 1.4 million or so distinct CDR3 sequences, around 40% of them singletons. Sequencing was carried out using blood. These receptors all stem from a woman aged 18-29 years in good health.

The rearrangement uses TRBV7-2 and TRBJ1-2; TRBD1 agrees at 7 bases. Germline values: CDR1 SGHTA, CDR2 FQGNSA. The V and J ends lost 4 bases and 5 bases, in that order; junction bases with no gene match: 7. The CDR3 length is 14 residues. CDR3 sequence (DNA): TGTGCCAGCAGCTATGACAGGGAGGGATATGGCTACACCTTC. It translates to CASSYDREGYGYTF.

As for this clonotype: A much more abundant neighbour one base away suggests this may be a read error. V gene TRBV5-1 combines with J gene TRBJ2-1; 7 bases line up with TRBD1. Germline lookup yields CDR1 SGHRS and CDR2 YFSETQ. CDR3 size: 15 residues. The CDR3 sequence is CTSSSYRGFDNEQFF. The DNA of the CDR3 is TGCACCAGCAGCTCTTACAGGGGTTTCGACAATGAGCAGTTCTTC.

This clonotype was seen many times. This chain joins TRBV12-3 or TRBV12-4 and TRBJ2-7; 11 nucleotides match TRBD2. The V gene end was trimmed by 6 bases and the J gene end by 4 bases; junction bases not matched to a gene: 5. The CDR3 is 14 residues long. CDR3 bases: TGTGCCAGCAGGGCCACTAGCGGGAGTTACGAGCAGTACTTC. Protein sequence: CASRATSGSYEQYF.

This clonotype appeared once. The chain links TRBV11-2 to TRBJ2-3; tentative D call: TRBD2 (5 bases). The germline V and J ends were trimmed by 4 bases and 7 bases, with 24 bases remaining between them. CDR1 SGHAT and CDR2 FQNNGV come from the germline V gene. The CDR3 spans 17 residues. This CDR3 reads CASSSHRGAEEVYTQYF. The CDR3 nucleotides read TGTGCCAGCAGCTCCCATCGGGGAGCTGAAGAGGTGTATACGCAGTATTTT.

CDR3 loop: CSAREGGRGPEAFF. DNA for the CDR3: TGCAGTGCTAGAGAAGGGGGCAGGGGCCCTGAAGCTTTCTTT. This chain joins TRBV20-1 and TRBJ1-1; 7 positions agree with TRBD1. J lost 6 bases, V lost 0 bases, and 7 bases had no gene match. Germline assignment: CDR1 DFQATT and CDR2 SNEGSKA (reference sequence). The CDR3 sequence is 14 residues long.

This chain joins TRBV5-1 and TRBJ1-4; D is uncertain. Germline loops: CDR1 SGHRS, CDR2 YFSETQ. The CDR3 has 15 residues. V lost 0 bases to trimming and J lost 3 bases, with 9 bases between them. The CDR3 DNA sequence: TGCGCCAGCAGCTTGGAAAGGGTGTCTAATGAAAAACTGTTTTTT. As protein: CASSLERVSNEKLFF.

DNA for the CDR3: TGTGCCAGCAGTTTAGCGCAGGGTCAGCCCCAGCATTTT. Protein sequence: CASSLAQGQPQHF. V is TRBV12-3 or TRBV12-4 and J is TRBJ1-5; tentatively, D is TRBD1 (5 bases). The V gene lost 0 bases and the J gene lost 6 bases, with 6 bases spanning the gap. The CDR3 loop spans 13 amino acids.

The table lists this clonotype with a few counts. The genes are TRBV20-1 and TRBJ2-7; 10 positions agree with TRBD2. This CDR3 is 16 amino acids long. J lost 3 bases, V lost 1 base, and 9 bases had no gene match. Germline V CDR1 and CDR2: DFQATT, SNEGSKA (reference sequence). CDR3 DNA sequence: TGCAGTGCTAGAGCTAGCGGGAGAGACGGAGACTACGAGCAGTACTTC. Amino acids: CSARASGRDGDYEQYF.

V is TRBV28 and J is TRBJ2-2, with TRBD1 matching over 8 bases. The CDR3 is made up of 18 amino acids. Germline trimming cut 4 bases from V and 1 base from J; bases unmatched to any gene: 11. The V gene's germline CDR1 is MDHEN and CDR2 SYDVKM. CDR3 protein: CASSSPMIGTGNTGELFF. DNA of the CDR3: TGTGCCAGCAGTTCGCCCATGATAGGGACAGGGAACACCGGGGAGCTGTTTTTT.

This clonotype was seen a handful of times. Here the CDR3 reads CASRTPGQGTDTQYF. The CDR3 coding sequence is TGTGCCAGCAGAACTCCGGGACAGGGCACAGATACGCAGTATTTT. The rearrangement joins TRBV7-9 to TRBJ2-3; 8 bases are shared with TRBD1. The germline gives CDR1 SEHNR, CDR2 FQNEAQ (reference sequence). The CDR3 is 15 amino acids. J lost 1 base, V lost 6 bases, and 6 bases had no gene match.

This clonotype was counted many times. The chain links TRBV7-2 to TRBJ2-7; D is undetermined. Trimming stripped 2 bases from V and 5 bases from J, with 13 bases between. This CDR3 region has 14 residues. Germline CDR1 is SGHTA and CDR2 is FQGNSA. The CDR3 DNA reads TGTGCCAGCAGCTTACAGGCCAACTCGGACGAGCAGTACTTC. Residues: CASSLQANSDEQYF.

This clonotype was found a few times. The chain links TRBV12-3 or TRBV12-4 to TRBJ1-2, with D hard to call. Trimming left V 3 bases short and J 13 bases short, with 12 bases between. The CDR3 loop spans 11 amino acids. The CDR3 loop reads CASSFNPGLTF. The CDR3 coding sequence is TGTGCCAGCAGTTTCAATCCGGGCCTCACCTTC.

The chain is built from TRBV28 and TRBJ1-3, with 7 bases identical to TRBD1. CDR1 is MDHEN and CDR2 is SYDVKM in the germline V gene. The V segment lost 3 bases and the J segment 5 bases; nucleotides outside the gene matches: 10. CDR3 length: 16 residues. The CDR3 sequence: CASSFYRGRSRNTIYF. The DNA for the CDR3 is TGTGCCAGCAGTTTTTACAGGGGAAGATCTAGAAACACCATATATTTT.

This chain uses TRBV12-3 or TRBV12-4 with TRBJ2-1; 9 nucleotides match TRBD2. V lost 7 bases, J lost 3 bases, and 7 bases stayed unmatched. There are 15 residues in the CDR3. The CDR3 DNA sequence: TGTGCCAGCACCCCGTGGCGGGGGGGCTACAATGAGCAGTTCTTC. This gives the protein CASTPWRGGYNEQFF.

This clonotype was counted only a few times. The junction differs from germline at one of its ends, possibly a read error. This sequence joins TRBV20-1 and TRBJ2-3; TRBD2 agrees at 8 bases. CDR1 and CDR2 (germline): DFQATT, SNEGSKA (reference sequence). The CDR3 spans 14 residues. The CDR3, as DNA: TGCAGTGCAAGAGCGGGGGACTACACAGATACGCAGTATTTT. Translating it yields CSARAGDYTDTQYF.

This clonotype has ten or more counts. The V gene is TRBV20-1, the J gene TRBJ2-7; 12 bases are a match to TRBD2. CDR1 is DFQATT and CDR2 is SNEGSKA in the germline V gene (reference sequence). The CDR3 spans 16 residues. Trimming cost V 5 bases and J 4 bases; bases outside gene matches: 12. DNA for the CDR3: TGCAGTGCTGGGGGGGGGCTAGCGGGAGGGCAATACGAGCAGTACTTC. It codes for CSAGGGLAGGQYEQYF.

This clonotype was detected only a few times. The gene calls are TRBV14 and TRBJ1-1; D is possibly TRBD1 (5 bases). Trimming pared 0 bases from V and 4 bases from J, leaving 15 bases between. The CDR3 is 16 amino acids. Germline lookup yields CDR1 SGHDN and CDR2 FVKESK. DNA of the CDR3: TGTGCCAGCAGCCAAGACCTGACTGGGGCGGGCACTGAAGCTTTCTTT. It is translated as CASSQDLTGAGTEAFF.

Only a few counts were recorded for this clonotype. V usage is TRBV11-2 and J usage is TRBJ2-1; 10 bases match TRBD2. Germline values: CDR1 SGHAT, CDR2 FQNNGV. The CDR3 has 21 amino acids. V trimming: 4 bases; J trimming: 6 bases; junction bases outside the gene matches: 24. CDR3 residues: CASSSNLMGFRGASGSNEQFF. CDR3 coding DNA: TGTGCCAGCAGCTCCAACCTGATGGGGTTCAGGGGTGCTAGCGGGAGCAATGAGCAGTTCTTC.

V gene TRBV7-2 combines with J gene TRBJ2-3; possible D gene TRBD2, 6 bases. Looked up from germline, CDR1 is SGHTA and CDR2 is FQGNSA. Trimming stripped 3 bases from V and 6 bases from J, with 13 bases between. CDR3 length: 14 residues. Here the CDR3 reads CASSLGGVVDTQYF. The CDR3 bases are TGTGCCAGCAGCTTGGGCGGGGTAGTTGATACGCAGTATTTT.